One sample yielded the 4 T cell receptor beta chains listed below, sequenced in a study of shared T cell receptors in the human thymus. Assay: immunoSEQ multiplex PCR; the TCRdb copy retains only in-frame clones and omits some. The table has 720,000 or so clones, approximately 83% seen once. In addition, the sample was reused for a study of human thymus T cells.

Sequencing used thymocytes. These receptors all stem from a girl under three years old with a congenital heart defect.

V is TRBV6-6 and J is TRBJ1-5, with 7 bases fitting TRBD1. Trimming removed 6 bases from V and 5 bases from J; junction bases left unmatched: 4. Germline values: CDR1 MNHNY, CDR2 SVGAGI (reference sequence). The CDR3 has 13 amino acids. The CDR3 is CASSRQGYQPQHF. The CDR3 DNA reads TGTGCCAGCAGCCGACAGGGTTATCAGCCCCAGCATTTT.

The V call is TRBV14, the J call TRBJ2-5; 8 positions match TRBD2. Germline CDR1 SGHDN, CDR2 FVKESK. J was trimmed by 1 base and V by 4 bases; bases with no gene match: 2. There are 14 residues in the CDR3. The CDR3 DNA reads as TGTGCCAGCAGCCTAGCGGGGCTCCAAGAGACCCAGTACTTC. This gives the protein CASSLAGLQETQYF.

The chain has TRBV4-3 and TRBJ1-2; TRBD1 aligns across 8 bases. The V gene end was trimmed by 1 base and the J gene end by 3 bases; junction bases not matched to a gene: 4. CDR1 and CDR2 from the germline V gene are LGHNA and YSLEER. The CDR3 spans 15 residues. The CDR3 region is CASSQAPDRDYGYTF. In DNA, the CDR3 is TGCGCCAGCAGCCAAGCCCCGGACAGGGACTATGGCTACACCTTC.

V and J are TRBV28 and TRBJ1-5; D is uncertain. V was trimmed by 6 bases and J by 0 bases, leaving 21 bases between them. Germline V gene data show CDR1 as MDHEN and CDR2 as SYDVKM. The CDR3 is 18 amino acids. In DNA form, the CDR3 reads TGTGCCAGCAGCCGCCCCCTCGCAAAAACAGATAGCAATCAGCCCCAGCATTTT. Translating it yields CASSRPLAKTDSNQPQHF.